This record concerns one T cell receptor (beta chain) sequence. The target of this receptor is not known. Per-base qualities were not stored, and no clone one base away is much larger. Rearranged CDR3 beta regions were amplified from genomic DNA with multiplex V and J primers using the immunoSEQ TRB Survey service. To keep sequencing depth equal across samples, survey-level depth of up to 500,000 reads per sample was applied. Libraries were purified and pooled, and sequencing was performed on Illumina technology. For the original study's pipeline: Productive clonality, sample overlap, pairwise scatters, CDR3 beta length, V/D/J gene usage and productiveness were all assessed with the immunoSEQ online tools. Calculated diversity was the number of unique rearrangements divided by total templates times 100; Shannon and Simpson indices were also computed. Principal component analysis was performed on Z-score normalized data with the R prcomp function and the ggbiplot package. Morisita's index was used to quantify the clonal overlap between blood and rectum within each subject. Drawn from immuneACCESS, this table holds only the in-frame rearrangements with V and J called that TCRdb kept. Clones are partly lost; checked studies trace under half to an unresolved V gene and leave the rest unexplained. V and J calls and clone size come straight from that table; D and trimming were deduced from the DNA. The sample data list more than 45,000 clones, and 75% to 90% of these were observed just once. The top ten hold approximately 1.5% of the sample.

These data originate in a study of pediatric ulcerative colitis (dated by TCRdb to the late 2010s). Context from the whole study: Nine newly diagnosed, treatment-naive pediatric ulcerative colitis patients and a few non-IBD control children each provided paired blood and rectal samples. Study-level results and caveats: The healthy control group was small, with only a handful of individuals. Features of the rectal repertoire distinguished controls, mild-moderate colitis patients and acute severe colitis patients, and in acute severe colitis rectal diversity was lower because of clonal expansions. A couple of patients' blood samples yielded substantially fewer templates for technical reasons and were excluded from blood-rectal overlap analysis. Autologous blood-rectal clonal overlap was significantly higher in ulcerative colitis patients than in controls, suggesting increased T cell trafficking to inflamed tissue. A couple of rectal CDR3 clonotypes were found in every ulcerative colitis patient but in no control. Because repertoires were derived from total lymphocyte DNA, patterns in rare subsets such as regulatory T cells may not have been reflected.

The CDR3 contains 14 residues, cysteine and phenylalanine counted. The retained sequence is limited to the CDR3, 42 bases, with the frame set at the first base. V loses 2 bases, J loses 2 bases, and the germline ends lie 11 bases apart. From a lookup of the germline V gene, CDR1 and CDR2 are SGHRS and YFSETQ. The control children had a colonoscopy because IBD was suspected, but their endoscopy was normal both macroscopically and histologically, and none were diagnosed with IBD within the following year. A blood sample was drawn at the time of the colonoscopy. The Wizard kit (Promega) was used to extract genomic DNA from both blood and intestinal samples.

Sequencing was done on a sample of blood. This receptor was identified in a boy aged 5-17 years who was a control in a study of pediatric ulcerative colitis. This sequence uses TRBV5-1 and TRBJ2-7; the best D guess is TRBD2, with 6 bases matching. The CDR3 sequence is CASSLIAGPYEQYF. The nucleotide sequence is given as TGCGCCAGCAGCTTAATTGCGGGACCCTACGAGCAGTACTTC.